Listed here are 21 T cell receptor beta chains from one sample, sequenced in a study of vaccination and CD4 T cells after COVID-19. The Oncomine TCR Beta short-read assay was what sequenced the DNA obtained from cultured CD4+ T cells. TCRdb recomputed calls from the PCR reads with MiXCR, one row per CDR3 protein. The repertoire holds more than 8,000 distinct CDR3 sequences, with 45% to 55% as singletons. The sample's treatment: approximately 9-day PBMC culture with coronavirus spike peptide pools or control peptides (ViraFEST assay). These receptors' targets are unknown. The sequencing input was CD4+ T cells from blood, cultured in vitro. Receptors originate from a human donor who had recovered from COVID-19.

This clonotype was observed a few times. This sequence joins TRBV27 and TRBJ1-5; D might be TRBD1 (5 bases). CDR1 is MNHEY and CDR2 is SMNVEV in the germline V gene (reference sequence). The CDR3 consists of 14 residues. Trimming removed 10 bases at V and 2 bases at J, with 15 bases between. The CDR3 region is CATRGVGGNQPQHF. CDR3 DNA: TGTGCCACCCGAGGGGTCGGGGGCAATCAGCCCCAGCATTTT.

The chain uses TRBV9 and TRBJ2-5; TRBD1 might be the D (6 bases). Trimming took 0 bases from V and 4 from J, leaving 7 bases between them. Germline CDR1 reads SGDLS; CDR2 reads YYNGEE. The CDR3 has 13 residues. This CDR3 reads CASSVGRGETQYF. DNA for the CDR3: TGTGCCAGCAGCGTAGGCAGGGGAGAGACCCAGTACTTC.

This clonotype has only a few counts. The chain employs TRBV7-6 and TRBJ2-2, with 8 bases that match TRBD2. Per germline, CDR1 SGHVS and CDR2 FNYEAQ. Losses at the gene ends were 7 bases for V and 4 bases for J; bases not matched to a gene: 11. The CDR3 length is 16 residues. CDR3 coding DNA: TGTGCCAGCACCCCGGGGGGGAGCAAGAGCACCGGGGAGCTGTTTTTT. Residues: CASTPGGSKSTGELFF.

The chain carries TRBV11-3 and TRBJ2-5; TRBD2 might be the D (6 bases). This CDR3 region has 14 residues. Germline lookup yields CDR1 SGHNT and CDR2 YENEEA. Trimming removed 5 bases from V and 0 bases from J, with 10 bases in between. The CDR3 bases are TGTGCCAGCAGCCCCTGGGAGGACCAAGAGACCCAGTACTTC. It translates to CASSPWEDQETQYF.

In its sample, this clonotype ranks as medium-sized. CDR3: CASRPVQGSRDTQYF. For the CDR3, the DNA is TGTGCCAGCAGGCCGGTACAGGGGTCAAGAGATACGCAGTATTTT. The chain combines TRBV11-2 with TRBJ2-3, with 7 bases aligning to TRBD1. Germline V gene data show CDR1 as SGHAT and CDR2 as FQNNGV. There are 15 residues in the CDR3. J gave up 5 bases and V 6 bases, and 11 bases lay outside the gene matches.

The rearrangement links TRBV5-3 to TRBJ1-1; tentative D call: TRBD1 (5 bases). TRBV5-3 is flagged as an ORF with uncertain function. The CDR3 has 13 amino acids. V gave up 10 bases and J gave up 0 bases, with 13 bases separating them. The CDR3 DNA reads TGTGCCGGGATGGGGGAACTGAACACTGAAGCTTTCTTT. It is translated as CAGMGELNTEAFF.

This clonotype turned up a few times. The genes are TRBV2 and TRBJ1-5; 8 bases align to TRBD1. Germline values: CDR1 SNHLY, CDR2 FYNNEI. Unmatched junction bases numbered 6, after V lost 6 bases and J lost 5 bases. This CDR3 comprises 14 residues. The CDR3 DNA sequence: TGTGCCAGCAGCTCTGACAGGGGAGATCAGCCCCAGCATTTT. Translating gives CASSSDRGDQPQHF.

This clonotype was observed a few times. V gene TRBV6-5 combines with J gene TRBJ2-4; 7 bases match TRBD2. J lost 7 bases, V lost 4 bases, and 7 bases had no gene match. The CDR3 length is 14 residues. The germline V gene encodes CDR1 MNHEY and CDR2 SVGAGI. CDR3 bases: TGTGCCAGCAGTTCGGGGGGAAGGAGGAACATTCAGTACTTC. It yields the protein CASSSGGRRNIQYF.

This chain links TRBV21-1 with TRBJ1-5. TRBV21-1 is marked as a pseudogene. The CDR3 sequence is 16 residues long. In DNA, the CDR3 is TGTGCCAGCAGCAAGGTTACAGTTACGAAGGGTCAGCCCCAGCATTTT. It yields the protein CASSKVTVTKGQPQHF.

This chain joins TRBV2 and TRBJ1-1, with TRBD1 identical over 9 bases. Germline V lookup: CDR1 SNHLY, CDR2 FYNNEI. The J segment lost 7 bases and the V segment lost 9 bases, leaving 6 bases of the junction unmatched. The CDR3 is 12 residues long. This chain's CDR3 is CARNRGLGEAFF. DNA of the CDR3: TGTGCCAGGAACAGGGGGCTTGGTGAAGCTTTCTTT.

This clonotype was counted between two and nine times. This chain uses TRBV5-1 with TRBJ1-5; no clear D. Germline V gene data show CDR1 as SGHRS and CDR2 as YFSETQ. Trimming shortened V by 3 bases and J by 0 bases, and 10 bases separated the two germline ends. This CDR3 is built from 15 residues. CDR3 region: CASSSGEHSNQPQHF. DNA for the CDR3: TGCGCCAGCAGCTCAGGAGAGCATAGCAATCAGCCCCAGCATTTT. Drawing the rest from reference TRBV5-1 and TRBJ1-5, the complete variable domain is KAGVTQTPRYLIKTRGQQVTLSCSPISGHRSVSWYQQTPGQGLQFLFEYFSETQRNKGNFPGRFSGRQFSNSRSEMNVSTLELGDSALYLCASSSGEHSNQPQHFGDGTRLSIL.

The chain employs TRBV18 and TRBJ2-2; possible D gene TRBD1, 6 bases. Germline-derived CDR1 and CDR2 are KGHSH and LQKENI. The length of the CDR3 is 16 residues. Trimming cost V 4 bases and J 1 base, with 13 bases left between them. The CDR3 is CASSRKRTENTGELFF. CDR3 coding DNA: TGTGCCAGCTCACGAAAGAGGACAGAGAACACCGGGGAGCTGTTTTTT.

This clonotype has just a few counts. V usage is TRBV7-2 and J usage is TRBJ2-3; D is possibly TRBD1 or TRBD2 (6 bases each). Germline V gives CDR1 SGHTA, CDR2 FQGNSA. The CDR3 is 15 amino acids. Trimming removed 6 bases at V and 0 bases at J, with 13 bases between. The CDR3 DNA reads TGTGCCAGCAGTCGCGGAGGGGGAAGCACAGATACGCAGTATTTT. This gives the protein CASSRGGGSTDTQYF. The full variable domain, with the rest looked up from reference TRBV7-2 and TRBJ2-3, is GAGVSQSPSNKVTEKGKDVELRCDPISGHTALYWYRQSLGQGLEFLIYFQGNSAPDKSGLPSDRFSAERTGGSVSTLTIQRTQQEDSAVYLCASSRGGGSTDTQYFGPGTRLTVL.

The sample holds a few counts of this clonotype. The chain recombines TRBV2 with TRBJ1-6; D ambiguous. V lost 8 bases and J lost 12, with 23 bases in between. Germline loops: CDR1 SNHLY, CDR2 FYNNEI. The length of the CDR3 is 15 residues. CDR3 coding DNA: TGTGCCAGCGACAACGATCGGGCCATGGGTTTACCCCTCCACTTT. Translated, it gives CASDNDRAMGLPLHF.

The chain uses TRBV20-1 and TRBJ1-1; D remains unclear. The V and J ends lost 8 bases and 3 bases respectively, with 19 bases between them. This CDR3 spans 14 amino acids. Germline CDR1 reads DFQATT; CDR2 reads SNEGSKA (reference sequence). The CDR3 DNA reads TGCAGTTCCACGCCCCCGGCAGGATACACTGAAGCTTTCTTT. Translating it yields CSSTPPAGYTEAFF.

The chain uses TRBV20-1 and TRBJ2-5; 7 bases line up with TRBD2. This CDR3 contains 14 residues. Germline trimming cut 0 bases from V and 5 bases from J; bases unmatched to any gene: 6. Germline CDR1 and CDR2: DFQATT and SNEGSKA (reference sequence). The CDR3 region has the DNA TGCAGTGCTAGAGATCGGACTAGTCGGGAGACCCAGTACTTC. Its translation is CSARDRTSRETQYF.

This clonotype was observed a few times. The chain links TRBV2 to TRBJ1-5; 7 bases align to TRBD1. CDR3 length: 14 amino acids. Germline trimming cut 6 bases from V and 2 bases from J; bases unmatched to any gene: 4. Germline loops: CDR1 SNHLY, CDR2 FYNNEI. The CDR3 bases are TGTGCCAGCAGAGGAACAGGGGGCAATCAGCCCCAGCATTTT. Residues: CASRGTGGNQPQHF.

This clonotype ranks as medium-sized (0.01 to 0.1%). The chain has TRBV7-9 and TRBJ1-1; possibly TRBD1 for D (6 bases). The germline V and J ends were trimmed by 7 bases and 2 bases, with 11 bases remaining between them. CDR1 SEHNR and CDR2 FQNEAQ come from the germline V gene (reference sequence). The CDR3 extends over 13 amino acids. CDR3 DNA sequence: TGTGCCAGCACTCTCGGGGGCAACACTGAAGCTTTCTTT. The encoded protein is CASTLGGNTEAFF.

The genes are TRBV6-1 and TRBJ1-2, with a weak D call TRBD1 (5 bases). CDR3 length equals 17 residues. Trimming took 6 bases from V and 8 from J, leaving 28 bases between them. Per the germline V gene, CDR1 is MNHNS and CDR2 is SASEGT. CDR3 sequence reads: CASSSGRGGKGRKGYTF. Here the CDR3 DNA reads TGTGCCAGCAGCTCGGGCCGGGGCGGTAAAGGGCGGAAAGGCTACACCTTC.

This chain connects TRBV7-2 to TRBJ2-2; 10 nucleotides match TRBD2. CDR1 SGHTA and CDR2 FQGNSA come from the germline V gene. With V trimmed by 2 bases and J by 4 bases, 7 bases remained unmatched. CDR3 length: 17 residues. The CDR3 loop reads CASSLYPSGGLTGELFF. The CDR3 nucleotides read TGTGCCAGCAGCTTATACCCTAGCGGGGGCCTCACCGGGGAGCTGTTTTTT.

This chain connects TRBV9 to TRBJ2-1; D perhaps matches TRBD1 (6 bases). From germline, CDR1 is SGDLS and CDR2 YYNGEE. Deletions cut 0 bases from V and 6 bases from J, with 13 bases between. This CDR3 region has 15 residues. The CDR3 coding sequence is TGTGCCAGCAGCGTAGAGGTGGGGGCCCCCAATGAGCAGTTCTTC. Its protein is CASSVEVGAPNEQFF.